This T cell receptor beta chain emerged from a study of blood T cells in healthy people across ages. Germline assignment: CDR1 SGHAT and CDR2 FQNNGV. This CDR3 region has 13 residues. A sample-barcoded 5' primer and a J-beta primer mix were used in a second PCR of roughly 7 to 11 cycles. MiXCR was run by TCRdb on the 5' RACE reads, yielding one entry per CDR3 protein. The sample lists hundreds of thousands of distinct CDR3 sequences; 25% to 35% were seen once. This clonotype was observed once. A read error may account for a junction end that differs from germline. The J gene is TRBJ1-2, the V gene TRBV11-2; D uncertain. This clonotype originated in a woman of 80 years or more in good health. The sequenced material came from blood. The CDR3 region is CAGSLRGRDGYTF. Here the CDR3 DNA reads TGTGCCGGCAGCTTAAGAGGGAGGGATGGCTACACCTTC.